This TCR beta chain was recovered during a study of T cells in Graves' hyperthyroidism and ophthalmopathy. Study-level findings and limits: Blood samples included most of the expanded thyroid clonotypes exceeding 0.001. Ophthalmopathy prediction by the model preceded onset by a median 6.5 months.

The table lists this clonotype with many counts. The antigen is unknown. Graves' hyperthyroidism was deemed stable given no ophthalmopathy progression within 18 months. The hyperthyroidism was newly diagnosed and had lasted under 2 months; the patients were aged 18 to 65. Germline-derived CDR1 and CDR2 are SNHLY and FYNNEI. CDR3 length equals 13 residues. Trimming left V 6 bases short and J 5 bases short, with 11 bases between. TCR beta CDR3 region amplification was performed from RNA transcripts. HTBI primers drove first-round RT-PCR of the TCR CDR3. TCRdb reprocessed the multiplex PCR reads with MiXCR, giving one entry per CDR3 protein. The sample contains a few hundred thousand distinct CDR3 sequences, 15% of which appear only once.

Sample: blood. This clonotype was obtained from a woman aged 25 to 39 with Graves' hyperthyroidism. This chain joins TRBV2 and TRBJ1-5; the D is unclear. CDR3 in amino acids: CASSAYADQPQHF. In nucleotides, the CDR3 is TGTGCCAGCAGCGCTTACGCGGATCAGCCCCAGCATTTT.